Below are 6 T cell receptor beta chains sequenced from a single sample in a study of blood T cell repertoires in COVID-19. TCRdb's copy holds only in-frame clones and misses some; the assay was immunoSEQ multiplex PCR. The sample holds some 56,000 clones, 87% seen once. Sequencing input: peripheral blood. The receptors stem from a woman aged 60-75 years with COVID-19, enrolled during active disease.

CDR3 sequence (DNA): TGTGCCAGTAGTTCTAACATACAAGCGTCCTACGAGCAGTACTTC. Protein: CASSSNIQASYEQYF. The V call is TRBV19, the J call TRBJ2-7, with unresolved D. Germline lookup yields CDR1 LNHDA and CDR2 SQIVND (reference sequence). Trimming stripped 5 bases from V and 1 base from J, with 15 bases between. The CDR3 has 15 amino acids. Using reference TRBV19 and TRBJ2-7 for the parts outside the CDR3, the full variable domain is DGGITQSPKYLFRKEGQNVTLSCEQNLNHDAMYWYRQDPGQGLRLIYYSQIVNDFQKGDIAEGYSVSREKKESFPLTVTSAQKNPTAFYLCASSSNIQASYEQYFGPGTRLTVT.

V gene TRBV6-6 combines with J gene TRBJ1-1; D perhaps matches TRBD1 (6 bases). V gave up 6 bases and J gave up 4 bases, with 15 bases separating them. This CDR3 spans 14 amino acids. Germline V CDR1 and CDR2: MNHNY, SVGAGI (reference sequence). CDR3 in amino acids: CASSLQGGGTEAFF. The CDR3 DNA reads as TGTGCCAGCAGCCTGCAGGGAGGGGGCACTGAAGCTTTCTTT.

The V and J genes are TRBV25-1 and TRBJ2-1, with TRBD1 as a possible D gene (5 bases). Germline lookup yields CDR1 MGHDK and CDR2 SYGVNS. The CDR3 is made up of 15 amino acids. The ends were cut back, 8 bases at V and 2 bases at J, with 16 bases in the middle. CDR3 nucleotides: TGTGCCAGCGAGACTTGGGGCGGACCCTACAATGAGCAGTTCTTC. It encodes CASETWGGPYNEQFF.

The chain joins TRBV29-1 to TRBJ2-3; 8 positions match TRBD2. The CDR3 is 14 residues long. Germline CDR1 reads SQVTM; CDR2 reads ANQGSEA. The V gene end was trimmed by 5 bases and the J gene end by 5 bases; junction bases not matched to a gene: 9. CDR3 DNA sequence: TGCAGCGTTCTGACCGGGACTAGTATAGATACGCAGTATTTT. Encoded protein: CSVLTGTSIDTQYF.

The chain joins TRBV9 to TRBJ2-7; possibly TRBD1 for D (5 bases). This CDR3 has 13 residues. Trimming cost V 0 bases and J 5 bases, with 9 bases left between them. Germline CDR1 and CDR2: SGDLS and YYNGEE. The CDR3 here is CASSVEIGDEQYF. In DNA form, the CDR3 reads TGTGCCAGCAGCGTAGAGATAGGGGACGAGCAGTACTTC. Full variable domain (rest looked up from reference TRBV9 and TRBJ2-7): DSGVTQTPKHLITATGQRVTLRCSPRSGDLSVYWYQQSLDQGLQFLIQYYNGEERAKGNILERFSAQQFPDLHSELNLSSLELGDSALYFCASSVEIGDEQYFGPGTRLTVT.

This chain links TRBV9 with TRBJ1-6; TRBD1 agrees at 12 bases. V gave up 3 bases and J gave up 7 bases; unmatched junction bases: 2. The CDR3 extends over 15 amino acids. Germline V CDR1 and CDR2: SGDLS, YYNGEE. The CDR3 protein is CASSEGQGANSPLHF. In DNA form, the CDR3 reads TGTGCCAGCAGCGAGGGACAGGGGGCAAATTCACCCCTCCACTTT. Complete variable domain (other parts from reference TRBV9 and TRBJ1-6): DSGVTQTPKHLITATGQRVTLRCSPRSGDLSVYWYQQSLDQGLQFLIQYYNGEERAKGNILERFSAQQFPDLHSELNLSSLELGDSALYFCASSEGQGANSPLHFGNGTRLTVT.